Reported below is one TCR beta chain. The antigen remains unidentified. Each CDR3 protein gets one entry after TCRdb re-called the multiplex PCR reads with MiXCR. The sample lists fewer than 80,000 distinct CDR3 sequences; roughly two fifths were seen once. This entry is derived from a study of breast tumors, draining lymph nodes, adjacent tissues. There are 15 residues in the CDR3. After removal of 2 bases from V and 3 bases from J, the junction contained 3 bases not matched to a gene. CDR1 is ENHRY, CDR2 SYGVKD, per germline. Study results and limitations: Findings are consistent with lymph node origin and intratumoral expansion of most tumor T cells. Compared with basal-like, luminal-like tumors shared significantly more repertoire with nontumor tissue.

The genes are TRBV10-3 and TRBJ2-5; the match to TRBD2 covers 10 bases. The clonotype comes from a female donor with breast cancer. Some clones in this sample may be carry-over from other donors' samples. The sequenced sample consisted of breast tumor tissue. For the CDR3, the DNA is TGTGCCATCAGTGAGAGCGGGAGGGAAGAAGAGACCCAGTACTTC. It specifies CAISESGREEETQYF.